This is a list of T cell receptor beta chains from one sample in a study of blood T cell repertoires in COVID-19. Assay used: immunoSEQ multiplex PCR; TCRdb lists only in-frame clones, some missing. The sample holds a few hundred thousand clones, 85% to 90% seen once. The material sequenced was PBMCs or T cells enriched from blood (not recorded which). The receptor set was obtained from a man aged 30 to 39 who had recovered from COVID-19. The CDR3 runs from the conserved cysteine through the conserved F or W. D genes are given only for firm matches. Some rows mark clone size as missing; the rest say once, few, many or name a class of expanded clone.

TRBV3-1/TRBV3-2,TRBD2,TRBJ2-1,NA,CASKRLAGVEQFF,TGTGCCAGCAAGCGGCTAGCGGGGGTTGAGCAGTTCTTC
TRBV6-5,TRBD1,TRBJ1-2,NA,CASRPPGQNYGYTF,TGTGCCAGCAGACCCCCGGGACAGAATTATGGCTACACCTTC
TRBV7-6,NA,TRBJ2-5,NA,CASSPTPSRGETQYF,TGTGCCAGCAGCCCGACTCCGTCCCGGGGAGAGACCCAGTACTTC
TRBV19,NA,TRBJ1-3,NA,CASSIMGHGNTIYF,TGTGCCAGTAGTATAATGGGACACGGAAACACCATATATTTT
TRBV5-1,NA,TRBJ1-1,NA,CASSLRWGALDTEAFF,TGCGCCAGCAGCTTGAGGTGGGGAGCGTTGGACACTGAAGCTTTCTTT
TRBV6-2/TRBV6-3,TRBD1,TRBJ1-5,NA,CASSYSRDRVFQPQHF,TGTGCCAGCAGTTACTCCCGGGACAGGGTGTTCCAGCCCCAGCATTTT
TRBV4-3,TRBD2,TRBJ2-3,NA,CASSGLAGEFAQYF,TGCGCCAGCAGCGGACTAGCGGGAGAATTCGCGCAGTATTTT
TRBV5-4,TRBD1,TRBJ1-6,few,CASSYQGGANSPLHF,TGTGCCAGCAGCTACCAAGGGGGCGCGAATTCACCCCTCCACTTT
TRBV28,NA,TRBJ2-5,NA,CASRPQGLETQYF,TGTGCCAGCAGGCCACAGGGTTTGGAGACCCAGTACTTC
TRBV3-1/TRBV3-2,TRBD1,TRBJ2-7,NA,CASSQITGTVGREQYF,TGTGCCAGCAGCCAAATAACAGGGACAGTGGGCCGGGAGCAGTACTTC
TRBV2,TRBD1,TRBJ1-5,NA,CASSEAGTGTSNQPQHF,TGTGCCAGCAGTGAAGCGGGGACAGGAACTAGCAATCAGCCCCAGCATTTT
TRBV6-1,NA,TRBJ2-7,NA,CASSDAAVNEQYF,TGTGCCAGCAGTGATGCGGCAGTCAACGAGCAGTACTTC
TRBV5-1,NA,TRBJ2-7,NA,CASSLAQGSHEQYF,TGCGCCAGCAGCTTGGCGCAGGGCTCCCACGAGCAGTACTTC
TRBV10-2,NA,TRBJ2-1,NA,CASSENQGQGEQFF,TGCGCCAGCAGTGAGAACCAGGGCCAGGGTGAGCAGTTCTTC
TRBV7-9,NA,TRBJ2-7,NA,CASSRAMRGNEQYF,TGTGCCAGCAGCCGAGCGATGCGGGGCAACGAGCAGTACTTC
TRBV19,TRBD1,TRBJ2-7,few,CASSNPGQGSSYEQYF,TGTGCCAGTAGTAACCCCGGACAGGGGAGCTCCTACGAGCAGTACTTC
TRBV13,TRBD2,TRBJ2-3,NA,CASSYASGESDTQYF,TGTGCCAGCAGTTACGCTAGCGGGGAGTCTGATACGCAGTATTTT
TRBV24-1,TRBD2,TRBJ2-1,NA,CATSDPTSGSSYNEQFF,TGTGCCACCAGTGACCCCACTAGCGGGAGCTCCTACAATGAGCAGTTCTTC
TRBV9,TRBD2,TRBJ2-1,NA,CASSVGGRGLAIDEQFF,TGTGCCAGCAGCGTAGGGGGGAGGGGACTAGCTATAGATGAGCAGTTCTTC
TRBV6-5,NA,TRBJ1-5,NA,CASRTARGGDQPQHF,TGTGCCAGCAGAACGGCCCGTGGGGGCGATCAGCCCCAGCATTTT
TRBV2,TRBD2,TRBJ2-3,NA,CASRSSGGSTDTQYF,TGTGCCAGCAGGAGCAGCGGGGGGAGCACAGATACGCAGTATTTT
TRBV6-5,NA,TRBJ1-3,NA,CASKEGNTIYF,TGTGCCAGCAAGGAGGGAAACACCATATATTTT
TRBV2,TRBD1,TRBJ1-5,NA,CASRRLDRDNQPQHF,TGTGCCAGCAGACGATTGGACAGGGACAATCAGCCCCAGCATTTT
TRBV19,NA,TRBJ1-2,once,CASGQADRYGYTF,TGTGCCAGTGGACAAGCCGATAGGTATGGCTACACCTTC